This is a list of T cell receptor beta chains from one sample in a study of shared clonotypes between healthy human individuals. The data were produced by immunoSEQ multiplex PCR, yet TCRdb's version contains in-frame clones alone and is incomplete. The table records approximately 600,000 clones, about 95% of them present only once. Input material: naive CD8+ T cells sorted from blood. Receptors were obtained from a woman aged 25 to 39 in good health. CDR3s include the opening cysteine and the closing phenylalanine or tryptophan. A D gene is named only where the DNA matches it firmly. Clone size, where shown, is once, few, many, or a class for clones that have expanded.

.,TRBV14,.,15,TRBJ1-6,CASSQGRGWNSPLHF,TGTGCCAGCAGCCAAGGACGGGGATGGAATTCACCCCTCCACTTT
.,TRBV13,TRBD1,15,TRBJ1-1,CASSRDRGLNTEAFF,TGTGCCAGCAGCAGAGACAGGGGGTTGAACACTGAAGCTTTCTTT
.,TRBV9,.,14,TRBJ2-7,CASSPREGAYEQYF,TGTGCCAGCAGCCCCCGTGAAGGGGCCTACGAGCAGTACTTC
.,TRBV27,.,13,TRBJ1-2,CASSSPSGYGYTF,TGTGCCAGCAGTTCCCCGAGTGGCTATGGCTACACCTTC
.,TRBV28,.,13,TRBJ2-7,CASSLARSYEQYF,TGTGCCAGCAGTTTGGCGAGGTCCTACGAGCAGTACTTC
.,TRBV18,TRBD2,16,TRBJ2-7,CASSLSSGGRLYEQYF,TGTGCCAGCTCACTCTCGTCTGGCGGGAGGTTGTACGAGCAGTACTTC
.,TRBV9,TRBD1,14,TRBJ2-7,CASSLRDRDYEQYF,TGTGCCAGCAGCCTCCGGGACAGGGACTACGAGCAGTACTTC
.,TRBV9,TRBD1,15,TRBJ2-7,CASSVGWTGTYEQYF,TGTGCCAGCAGCGTAGGCTGGACAGGGACCTACGAGCAGTACTTC
.,TRBV11-2,TRBD1,16,TRBJ1-1,CASSLGSGTGKTEAFF,TGTGCCAGCAGCTTGGGCTCCGGGACAGGGAAAACTGAAGCTTTCTTT
few,TRBV2,.,11,TRBJ2-1,CASSWGAEQFF,TGTGCCAGCAGTTGGGGAGCTGAGCAGTTCTTC
.,TRBV6-5,.,16,TRBJ2-7,CASSYSKARGSYEQYF,TGTGCCAGCAGTTACTCGAAGGCACGGGGGTCCTACGAGCAGTACTTC
once,TRBV30,.,11,TRBJ1-1,CAWSVPGGAFF,TGTGCCTGGAGTGTACCCGGGGGAGCTTTCTTT
.,TRBV27,.,13,TRBJ1-2,CASSSGPWGGYTF,TGTGCCAGCAGTTCCGGGCCCTGGGGTGGCTACACCTTC
.,TRBV7-9,TRBD2,15,TRBJ2-7,CASSADLGLVIEQYF,TGTGCCAGCAGCGCGGATCTGGGACTAGTAATCGAGCAGTACTTC
.,TRBV5-4,.,13,TRBJ2-7,CASSQASGDEQYF,TGTGCCAGCAGCCAAGCCTCAGGCGACGAGCAGTACTTC
.,TRBV9,TRBD2,14,TRBJ2-5,CASSVTAGGKTQYF,TGTGCCAGCAGCGTAACAGCGGGGGGAAAGACCCAGTACTTC
once,TRBV5-1,.,15,TRBJ2-7,CASRHEGSFTYEQYF,TGCGCCAGCAGGCACGAGGGATCCTTTACCTACGAGCAGTACTTC
.,TRBV27,TRBD2,14,TRBJ2-3,CASSFSGRGHTQYF,TGTGCCAGCAGTTTTAGCGGGAGGGGACATACGCAGTATTTT
.,TRBV27,.,15,TRBJ2-5,CASSVLGLPEETQYF,TGTGCCAGCAGTGTTCTCGGACTTCCCGAGGAGACCCAGTACTTC
once,TRBV30,.,13,TRBJ1-5,CAWGEGSNQPQHF,TGTGCCTGGGGGGAGGGGTCAAATCAGCCCCAGCATTTT
.,TRBV4-2,TRBD1,15,TRBJ1-2,CASSHRRDRDYGYTF,TGTGCCAGCAGCCATCGCCGGGACAGGGACTATGGCTACACCTTC
.,TRBV27,.,14,TRBJ1-1,CASSLAGGYTEAFF,TGTGCCAGCAGTTTGGCAGGTGGGTACACTGAAGCTTTCTTT
.,TRBV13,TRBD1,14,TRBJ2-1,CASSLKGQYNEQFF,TGTGCCAGCAGCTTAAAGGGACAGTACAATGAGCAGTTCTTC
.,TRBV4-1,TRBD2,18,TRBJ2-3,CASSLLAGERWDTDTQYF,TGCGCCAGCAGCCTACTAGCGGGAGAAAGGTGGGACACAGATACGCAGTATTTT
.,TRBV6-6,.,15,TRBJ1-1,CASSYSLPANTEAFF,TGTGCCAGCAGTTACTCGTTGCCGGCGAACACTGAAGCTTTCTTT
.,TRBV7-3,.,13,TRBJ2-3,CASSLIASDTQYF,TGTGCCAGCAGCCTTATAGCCTCAGATACGCAGTATTTT
.,TRBV18,.,16,TRBJ2-5,CASALSQVSSKETQYF,TGTGCCAGTGCGCTCTCCCAAGTCAGCAGTAAAGAGACCCAGTACTTC
.,TRBV6-5,TRBD2,12,TRBJ2-2,CASLADTGELFF,TGTGCCAGTCTAGCGGACACCGGGGAGCTGTTTTTT
once,TRBV28,TRBD1,15,TRBJ1-3,CASSFGQVSGNTIYF,TGTGCCAGCAGTTTCGGACAGGTCTCTGGAAACACCATATATTTT
.,TRBV6-5,.,14,TRBJ2-7,CASSYSTGYGGQYF,TGTGCCAGCAGTTACTCTACAGGGTACGGCGGGCAGTACTTC
.,TRBV27,.,15,TRBJ1-1,CASRPGWGVNTEAFF,TGTGCCAGCAGACCCGGTTGGGGGGTGAACACTGAAGCTTTCTTT
.,TRBV9,.,15,TRBJ1-1,CASSVVRGLNTEAFF,TGTGCCAGCAGCGTAGTGAGGGGACTGAACACTGAAGCTTTCTTT
.,TRBV6-1,.,18,TRBJ1-2,CASSEARVRMAPGYGYTF,TGTGCCAGCAGTGAAGCGAGGGTTAGGATGGCCCCTGGCTATGGCTACACCTTC
once,TRBV27,.,14,TRBJ1-1,CASRPWQGGTEAFF,TGTGCCAGCAGACCTTGGCAGGGTGGCACTGAAGCTTTCTTT
.,TRBV7-9,.,13,TRBJ2-7,CASSPSGVYEQYF,TGTGCCAGCAGCCCCTCGGGCGTCTACGAGCAGTACTTC
.,TRBV2,TRBD2,18,TRBJ2-3,CASSGGVLAGVFGDTQYF,TGTGCCAGCAGTGGGGGGGTGCTAGCGGGAGTGTTTGGAGATACGCAGTATTTT
.,TRBV19,.,15,TRBJ1-5,CASSTADGSNQPQHF,TGTGCCAGTAGTACCGCGGACGGTAGCAATCAGCCCCAGCATTTT
.,TRBV12-5,.,13,TRBJ2-7,CASAPGTSSEQYF,TGTGCTAGTGCCCCGGGCACCTCCTCGGAGCAGTACTTC
.,TRBV7-9,TRBD2,18,TRBJ2-1,CASSPRTRAGGDYNEQFF,TGTGCCAGCAGCCCCAGGACCCGGGCTGGGGGGGACTACAATGAGCAGTTCTTC
.,TRBV6-5,TRBD2,14,TRBJ2-1,CASSTSGSYNEQFF,TGTGCCAGCAGTACAAGCGGGAGCTACAATGAGCAGTTCTTC
once,TRBV21-1,.,17,TRBJ1-6,CASSKDSQSILYSPLHF,TGTGCCAGCAGCAAAGACTCGCAGTCTATACTCTATTCACCCCTCCACTTT
once,TRBV6-6,.,14,TRBJ2-1,CASSYLSVDNEQFF,TGTGCCAGCAGTTACCTTTCCGTAGACAATGAGCAGTTCTTC
.,TRBV7-9,TRBD2,15,TRBJ2-1,CASSLAAGVHNEQFF,TGTGCCAGCAGCTTAGCAGCGGGAGTACACAATGAGCAGTTCTTC
.,TRBV4-1,TRBD2,15,TRBJ2-1,CASSQEREGYNEQFF,TGCGCCAGCAGCCAAGAGCGGGAGGGATACAATGAGCAGTTCTTC
.,TRBV7-8,TRBD2,14,TRBJ2-7,CASSFRVAGDEQYF,TGTGCCAGCAGCTTCAGGGTAGCGGGAGACGAGCAGTACTTC
.,TRBV6-5,TRBD2,12,TRBJ2-7,CASGTSGYEQYF,TGTGCCTCCGGGACTAGCGGTTACGAGCAGTACTTC
.,TRBV19,.,17,TRBJ1-5,CASSTRGGRADNQPQHF,TGTGCCAGTTCTACCCGCGGGGGGAGGGCGGACAATCAGCCCCAGCATTTT
.,TRBV7-6,TRBD2,16,TRBJ2-3,CASSLLADPEADTQYF,TGTGCCAGCAGCTTACTAGCGGACCCTGAGGCAGATACGCAGTATTTT
.,TRBV9,TRBD2,15,TRBJ2-7,CASSVGLAGSYEQYF,TGTGCCAGCAGCGTAGGACTAGCGGGATCCTACGAGCAGTACTTC
.,TRBV14,TRBD2,17,TRBJ2-1,CANSQGSGLAGDNEQFF,TGTGCCAACAGCCAAGGTTCCGGACTAGCGGGAGATAATGAGCAGTTCTTC
.,TRBV7-9,TRBD2,15,TRBJ2-7,CASSVTGLLKPEQYF,TGTGCCAGCAGCGTCACGGGACTACTGAAGCCCGAGCAGTACTTC
.,TRBV5-5,.,13,TRBJ2-7,CASSFSPPYEQYF,TGTGCCAGCAGCTTTTCTCCCCCCTACGAGCAGTACTTC
.,TRBV19,.,15,TRBJ2-1,CASRTHHSGYNEQFF,TGTGCCAGTAGAACACACCATTCCGGTTACAATGAGCAGTTCTTC